Each of the 20 T cell receptor beta chains below was sequenced from the same sample in a study of blood T cells in healthy people across ages. Next came a second PCR, run for about 7 to 12 cycles, which used a sample-barcoded 5' primer along with a J-beta primer mix. Using its own MiXCR run on the 5' RACE reads, TCRdb lists one record per CDR3 protein. This table has roughly 1.6 million distinct CDR3 sequences, around 36% appearing once. Sequencing was done on a sample of blood. The origin of the receptors is a woman under 40 in good health.

This clonotype was seen at least ten times. V and J are TRBV29-1 and TRBJ2-7, with TRBD2 as a possible D gene (7 bases). V was shortened by 6 bases and J by 5 bases, with 17 bases between the two germline ends. Germline assignment: CDR1 SQVTM and CDR2 ANQGSEA. This CDR3 has 13 amino acids. The CDR3 coding sequence is TGCAGCGTCCTTTTGGGGGGGGCCCACGAGCAGTACTTC. This translates into CSVLLGGAHEQYF.

This clonotype was found many times. The gene calls are TRBV20-1 and TRBJ2-1, with D hard to call. The V gene's germline CDR1 is DFQATT and CDR2 SNEGSKA (reference sequence). V lost 5 bases and J 0 bases, leaving 11 bases between the germline ends. This CDR3 has 14 residues. In nucleotides, the CDR3 is TGCAGTGCTCTTACTCCTAACTCCTACAATGAGCAGTTCTTC. Translated: CSALTPNSYNEQFF.

CDR3 in DNA: TGCAGTGCTAGTAGGTCAGGGCTGGATGGCTACACCTTC. It codes for CSASRSGLDGYTF. The chain recombines TRBV20-1 with TRBJ1-2, with a tentative D call TRBD1 (5 bases). The CDR3 extends over 13 amino acids. V lost 3 bases, J lost 6 bases, and 14 bases lay in between. In germline, CDR1 is DFQATT, CDR2 SNEGSKA (reference sequence).

This clonotype was counted only a few times. This chain uses TRBV3-1 with TRBJ1-2, with D unresolved. Trimming pared 2 bases from V and 1 base from J, leaving 2 bases between. This CDR3 is 12 amino acids long. Germline V CDR1 and CDR2: LGHDT, YNNKEL (reference sequence). The CDR3 is CASSQSNYGYTF. The CDR3 DNA reads as TGTGCCAGCAGCCAAAGTAACTATGGCTACACCTTC.

On this clonotype itself: An end of the junction differs from the germline gene, which may be a read error. This chain uses TRBV20-1 with TRBJ2-7; 10 bases map to TRBD2. Germline V gene data show CDR1 as DFQATT and CDR2 as SNEGSKA (reference sequence). The CDR3 is made up of 15 amino acids. CDR3 nucleotide sequence: TGCAGTGCCATAGCGAGCGGGGGGGCCTCCTGCGAGCAGTACTTC. This sequence encodes CSAIASGGASCEQYF.

This chain links TRBV20-1 with TRBJ2-7; possible D gene TRBD1, 6 bases. CDR1 is DFQATT and CDR2 is SNEGSKA in the germline V gene (reference sequence). V dropped 4 bases and J dropped 3 bases, with 13 bases sitting between them. The CDR3 spans 13 residues. The CDR3 here is CSATPRGGYEQYF. CDR3 coding DNA: TGCAGTGCTACTCCCAGGGGTGGCTACGAGCAGTACTTC.

The genes are TRBV29-1 and TRBJ2-3; 10 positions agree with TRBD2. V shed 7 bases, J shed 2 bases, and the junction held 15 bases outside the gene matches. Per the germline V gene, CDR1 is SQVTM and CDR2 is ANQGSEA. This CDR3 region has 17 residues. This CDR3 reads CSAEGSSGRGTTDTQYF. The CDR3 nucleotides read TGCAGCGCCGAGGGGTCAAGCGGGAGGGGAACCACAGATACGCAGTATTTT.

The chain is built from TRBV6-5 and TRBJ2-1; 10 positions agree with TRBD1. The CDR3 runs 16 residues. In germline, CDR1 is MNHEY, CDR2 SVGAGI. The ends lost 0 bases at V and 8 bases at J; junction bases unmatched: 7. This CDR3 is CASSYSPGTGVYEQFF. Here the CDR3 DNA reads TGTGCCAGCAGTTACTCACCCGGGACAGGGGTGTATGAGCAGTTCTTC.

This clonotype was counted many times. The J gene is TRBJ2-7, the V gene TRBV7-7; 12 positions match TRBD1. From germline, CDR1 is SSHAT and CDR2 FNYEAQ (reference sequence). The length of the CDR3 is 15 residues. The V and J ends lost 5 bases and 3 bases, in that order; junction bases with no gene match: 5. The CDR3: CASSRGTGGFYEQYF. The CDR3 DNA sequence: TGTGCCAGCAGCAGGGGGACAGGGGGCTTCTACGAGCAGTACTTC.

This clonotype was detected only a few times. This chain connects TRBV7-9 to TRBJ2-5; D ambiguous. In germline, CDR1 is SEHNR, CDR2 FQNEAQ (reference sequence). Deletions cut 1 base from V and 5 bases from J, with 11 bases between. CDR3 length equals 14 residues. The DNA of the CDR3 is TGTGCCAGCAGCTTAGATGGATTGGGGGAGACCCAGTACTTC. Its translation is CASSLDGLGETQYF.

The CDR3: CASSKQRHGRHAYEQYF. The DNA of the CDR3 is TGTGCCAGCAGCAAACAGAGACACGGGCGACACGCCTACGAGCAGTACTTC. The chain combines TRBV21-1 with TRBJ2-7; the table's TRBD1 call for D was not verified on the DNA. TRBV21-1 is termed a pseudogene. The length of the CDR3 is 17 residues.

This clonotype occurred a few times. This rearrangement joins TRBV12-3 or TRBV12-4 to TRBJ2-5, with TRBD2 matching 14 bases. The CDR3 covers 16 residues. V lost 7 bases, J lost 4 bases, and 8 bases stayed unmatched. CDR3 coding DNA: TGTGCCAGCACCTTAGATGGACTAGCGGGGGGAGAGACCCAGTACTTC. Translated: CASTLDGLAGGETQYF.

The table lists this clonotype with many counts. CDR3 DNA: TGCGCCAGCAGCCAAGGGACGGTTAATAACTATGGCTACACCTTC. Residues: CASSQGTVNNYGYTF. The chain carries TRBV4-1 and TRBJ1-2; D is undetermined. The CDR3 spans 15 residues. The ends were cut back, 1 base at V and 1 base at J, with 10 bases in the middle. Germline CDR1 and CDR2: MGHRA and YSYEKL.

A few counts support this clonotype. The chain links TRBV10-3 to TRBJ1-6; D remains ambiguous. Per the germline V gene, CDR1 is ENHRY and CDR2 is SYGVKD. The V end lost 3 bases, the J end lost 9 bases, and 12 bases lay between the germline ends. This CDR3 region has 14 residues. Written as DNA, the CDR3 is TGTGCCATCAGTGAAAAAGGGTACGGTTCACCCCTCCACTTT. Translation: CAISEKGYGSPLHF.

This chain joins TRBV7-3 and TRBJ2-1; D is possibly TRBD2 (6 bases). V was cut by 3 bases and J by 4 bases, with 16 bases left in between. CDR3 length equals 16 residues. Germline assignment: CDR1 SGHTA and CDR2 FQGTGA. The CDR3 spells CASSLPSLAPYNEQFF. The CDR3 region has the DNA TGTGCCAGCAGCTTGCCAAGCCTAGCGCCTTACAATGAGCAGTTCTTC. Variable domain in full (rest from reference TRBV7-3 and TRBJ2-1): GAGVSQTPSNKVTEKGKYVELRCDPISGHTALYWYRQSLGQGPEFLIYFQGTGAADDSGLPNDRFFAVRPEGSVSTLKIQRTERGDSAVYLCASSLPSLAPYNEQFFGPGTRLTVL.

Many counts were recorded for this clonotype. This sequence joins TRBV5-1 and TRBJ2-1; no firm D call. Trimming removed 0 bases from V and 9 bases from J, with 4 bases in between. The CDR3 has 11 residues. Germline CDR1 is SGHRS and CDR2 is YFSETQ. The CDR3 nucleotides are TGCGCCAGCAGCTTGGATACTGAGCAGTTCTTC. The encoded protein is CASSLDTEQFF.

This clonotype was observed once. The V and J genes are TRBV30 and TRBJ1-1, with D tentatively TRBD1 (5 bases). The CDR3 is 13 amino acids. V lost 0 bases, J lost 7 bases, and 12 bases lay in between. CDR1 is GTSNPN and CDR2 is SVGIG in the germline V gene (reference sequence). The CDR3: CAWSVRGSGEAFF. DNA for the CDR3: TGTGCCTGGAGTGTAAGGGGTTCTGGTGAAGCTTTCTTT.

This clonotype was detected ten times or more. This chain links TRBV4-2 with TRBJ2-5; D possibly corresponds to TRBD2 (6 bases). CDR1 LGHNA and CDR2 YNFKEQ come from the germline V gene. V dropped 0 bases and J dropped 5 bases, with 13 bases sitting between them. The CDR3 covers 15 residues. Here the CDR3 reads CASSQEVGRGETQYF. DNA for the CDR3: TGTGCCAGCAGCCAAGAGGTTGGCCGGGGGGAGACCCAGTACTTC.

The chain uses TRBV21-1 and TRBJ2-7; TRBD1 is the table's D call and was not checked against the DNA. TRBV21-1 is a pseudogene locus. This CDR3 region has 17 residues. In nucleotides, the CDR3 is TGTGCCAGCAGCAAAATTGAGGACGGACAGGCTACCTACGAGCAGTACTTC. Protein: CASSKIEDGQATYEQYF.

For this clonotype: A junction boundary mismatches the germline segment, possibly from a read error. The V and J genes are TRBV5-1 and TRBJ1-2, with D possibly being TRBD1 (5 bases). The CDR3 extends over 16 amino acids. Per germline, CDR1 SGHRS and CDR2 YFSETQ. The DNA of the CDR3 is TGCGCCAGCAGCTTGGCCCTTCAGGGCGCTAACTGTGGCTACACCTTC. Its translation is CASSLALQGANCGYTF.